The entry below describes one T cell receptor beta chain. The target antigen is unknown. The entry originates in a study of lymphopenia after photon versus proton radiotherapy. Findings and caveats of the study: Oligoclonal CD8+ Temra expansion after nadir drove photon patients' diversity drop. Photon-treated patients lost naive T cells and TCR diversity; proton-treated stayed stable. Survival link was tested only in deceased patients; proton benefit remains a possibility. Post-nadir TCR diversity decline inversely tracked overall survival among those who died.

Assay used: immunoSEQ multiplex PCR; TCRdb lists only in-frame clones, some missing. This sample has around 70,000 clones, with just under 95% found just once. The source is a woman between 40 and 50 years old with cholangiocarcinoma. Sample: peripheral blood, taken from a patient treated with photon-based radiotherapy.

The CDR3 sequence is CASSLDRGNEQYF. CDR3 DNA sequence: TGTGCCAGCAGCTTAGACAGGGGCAACGAGCAGTACTTC. The chain combines TRBV7-2 with TRBJ2-7; 7 positions match TRBD1. V trimming: 1 base; J trimming: 5 bases; junction bases outside the gene matches: 2. CDR3 length equals 13 residues. The germline gives CDR1 SGHTA, CDR2 FQGNSA.